This record concerns one T cell receptor beta chain sequence. Its antigen is not identified. A single record per CDR3 protein comes from TCRdb applying MiXCR to the 5' RACE reads. The repertoire has around 160,000 distinct CDR3 sequences, roughly 12% of them found once; the top ten carry roughly 3.8%. V was clipped by 5 bases and J by 4 bases; unmatched bases: 3. Germline CDR1 DFQATT, CDR2 SNEGSKA (reference sequence). The CDR3 totals 12 residues. This sample was taken from a study of T-cell memory formation after mild COVID-19. Overall study findings and caveats: Mainly in CM and EM were contracting CD4+ clones; CD8+ were in EMRA.

The V gene is TRBV20-1, the J gene TRBJ1-2; 8 bases are a match to TRBD1. The TCR was taken from a man younger than 35 who had mild COVID-19 (a few samples of this study predate the infection). Cell type and time point are not known. The source material was PBMCs or a T cell subset sorted from them (not recorded which). The CDR3 DNA reads TGCAGTGCTGCCACAGGGGGCTATGGCTACACCTTC. This codes for CSAATGGYGYTF.